Below are 29 T cell receptor beta chains sequenced from a single sample in a study of blood T cell repertoires in COVID-19. TCRdb keeps only in-frame clones here, not all; method: immunoSEQ multiplex PCR. The sample lists approximately 210,000 clones; around 82% were seen once. Sequenced: peripheral blood. These receptors all stem from a woman aged 45-65 years with acute or convalescent COVID-19.

The rearrangement joins TRBV3-1 (or the pseudogene TRBV3-2) to TRBJ2-6; D unresolved. The CDR3 has 15 residues. The germline CDR1 and CDR2 sequences are LGHDT and YNNKEL (reference sequence). The germline V and J ends were trimmed by 2 bases and 0 bases, with 5 bases remaining between them. The CDR3 DNA reads as TGTGCCAGCAGCCAACCCGGCTCTGGGGCCAACGTCCTGACTTTC. Translating gives CASSQPGSGANVLTF.

The chain couples TRBV28 to TRBJ2-1; 10 bases fit TRBD2. The CDR3 spans 15 residues. Trimming cost V 4 bases and J 0 bases; bases outside gene matches: 0. CDR1 MDHEN and CDR2 SYDVKM come from the germline V gene. The CDR3 DNA reads TGTGCCAGCAGTTCTAGCGGGAGCTCCTACAATGAGCAGTTCTTC. It is translated as CASSSSGSSYNEQFF.

This clone appeared once. The rearrangement uses TRBV10-2 and TRBJ1-6; 7 bases fit TRBD1. Germline V gene data show CDR1 as WSHSY and CDR2 as SAAADI. The CDR3 consists of 14 residues. V gave up 6 bases and J gave up 7 bases; unmatched junction bases: 6. Here the CDR3 DNA reads TGCGCCAGCAGCGTACCGGGACAGAATTCACCCCTCCACTTT. Protein product: CASSVPGQNSPLHF.

The V gene is TRBV6-5, the J gene TRBJ1-2; tentative D call: TRBD1 (5 bases). Trimming left V 2 bases short and J 4 bases short, with 8 bases between. The CDR3 is 13 amino acids. Germline values: CDR1 MNHEY, CDR2 SVGAGI. The chain's CDR3 is CASSYGGGYGYTF. DNA for the CDR3: TGTGCCAGCAGTTACGGGGGGGGCTATGGCTACACCTTC.

The gene calls are TRBV5-1 and TRBJ2-3, with 11 bases matching TRBD2. V lost 0 bases, J lost 0 bases, and 3 bases stayed unmatched. The CDR3 consists of 17 residues. Germline V lookup: CDR1 SGHRS, CDR2 YFSETQ. CDR3 region: CASSLAGTSGSTDTQYF. The DNA of the CDR3 is TGCGCCAGCAGCTTGGCGGGGACTAGCGGAAGCACAGATACGCAGTATTTT.

The V gene is TRBV24-1, the J gene TRBJ2-1; TRBD2 agrees at 7 bases. Trimming removed 0 bases from V and 7 bases from J; junction bases left unmatched: 8. The V gene's germline CDR1 is KGHDR and CDR2 SFDVKD. The CDR3 has 16 amino acids. The CDR3 spells CATSDLGLPGGNEQFF. CDR3 coding DNA: TGTGCCACCAGTGATTTGGGACTACCCGGGGGGAATGAGCAGTTCTTC.

This clone was picked up one time. The rearrangement links TRBV28 to TRBJ1-5; TRBD1 aligns across 7 bases. Germline trimming cut 2 bases from V and 3 bases from J; bases unmatched to any gene: 16. The length of the CDR3 is 19 residues. Germline lookup yields CDR1 MDHEN and CDR2 SYDVKM. CDR3 sequence reads: CASSLLPQPLTGFNQPQHF. CDR3 DNA: TGTGCCAGCAGTTTACTTCCCCAACCCTTGACAGGGTTCAATCAGCCCCAGCATTTT.

The chain couples TRBV24-1 to TRBJ2-5, with D possibly matching TRBD1 (6 bases). Germline V lookup: CDR1 KGHDR, CDR2 SFDVKD. CDR3 size: 15 residues. Trimming stripped 0 bases from V and 5 bases from J, with 12 bases between. CDR3 residues: CATSDLGGQRETQYF. CDR3 coding DNA: TGTGCCACCAGTGATTTGGGGGGCCAGAGGGAGACCCAGTACTTC.

The J gene is TRBJ2-1, the V gene TRBV6-5; 8 positions match TRBD2. The V gene end was trimmed by 2 bases and the J gene end by 8 bases; junction bases not matched to a gene: 11. The CDR3 is 16 amino acids. Germline loops: CDR1 MNHEY, CDR2 SVGAGI. CDR3 protein: CASSYQALGGRHEQFF. The CDR3 bases are TGTGCCAGCAGTTACCAGGCACTAGGCGGGAGGCATGAGCAGTTCTTC.

The chain combines TRBV13 with TRBJ2-1; 7 bases are shared with TRBD2. Losses at the gene ends were 0 bases for V and 8 bases for J; bases not matched to a gene: 10. The germline V gene encodes CDR1 PRHDT and CDR2 FYEKMQ (reference sequence). This CDR3 is 16 amino acids long. CDR3 nucleotides: TGTGCCAGCAGCTTAGGCGGGCTAGCGGCCTTGGATGAGCAGTTCTTC. This translates into CASSLGGLAALDEQFF.

The chain employs TRBV7-2 and TRBJ2-7; TRBD2 agrees at 9 bases. J gave up 3 bases and V 3 bases, and 6 bases lay outside the gene matches. The CDR3 runs 15 residues. The germline CDR1 and CDR2 sequences are SGHTA and FQGNSA. CDR3 in amino acids: CASSFRAGGFYEQYF. The CDR3 DNA is TGTGCCAGCAGCTTTCGAGCGGGAGGCTTCTACGAGCAGTACTTC.

V and J are TRBV19 and TRBJ1-1, with D tentatively TRBD1 (5 bases). The length of the CDR3 is 15 residues. V was clipped by 3 bases and J by 6 bases, with 17 bases between them. Germline-derived CDR1 and CDR2 are LNHDA and SQIVND (reference sequence). CDR3 bases: TGTGCCAGTAGTATCGGGGGTCAGAGGTGGGCTGAAGCTTTCTTT. It translates to CASSIGGQRWAEAFF.

As concerns this clone: The junction departs from the called germline gene at one end, perhaps through a read error. The chain carries TRBV5-1 and TRBJ2-1; D is possibly TRBD2 (6 bases). Germline-derived CDR1 and CDR2 are SGHRS and YFSETQ. The CDR3 runs to 16 residues. CDR3 DNA sequence: TGCGCCAGCAGCTCCGGATGGGGACTCTCCTCTAGTGAGCGGTTCTTC. It specifies CASSSGWGLSSSERFF. The full variable domain, its missing parts supplied by reference TRBV5-1 and TRBJ2-1, is KAGVTQTPRYLIKTRGQQVTLSCSPISGHRSVSWYQQTPGQGLQFLFEYFSETQRNKGNFPGRFSGRQFSNSRSEMNVSTLELGDSALYLCASSSGWGLSSSERFFGPGTRLTVL.

This chain joins TRBV5-1 and TRBJ1-1; tentative D call: TRBD1 (6 bases). CDR1 and CDR2 (germline): SGHRS, YFSETQ. This CDR3 is 14 amino acids long. Trimming pared 4 bases from V and 1 base from J, leaving 11 bases between. The CDR3 nucleotides are TGCGCCAGCAGCATACGGGGGGCGAACACTGAAGCTTTCTTT. As protein: CASSIRGANTEAFF.

This clone was counted a single time. The chain employs TRBV24-1 and TRBJ2-2, with D unresolved. V lost 4 bases and J lost 0, with 8 bases in between. CDR1 is KGHDR, CDR2 SFDVKD, per germline. The CDR3 is 15 amino acids. Here the CDR3 DNA reads TGTGCCACCAGTGACCCGACTGCGAACACCGGGGAGCTGTTTTTT. It translates to CATSDPTANTGELFF.

This chain connects TRBV28 to TRBJ2-3; TRBD2 matches 12 bases. The V gene end was trimmed by 6 bases and the J gene end by 0 bases; junction bases not matched to a gene: 7. CDR1 and CDR2 (germline): MDHEN, SYDVKM. The CDR3 runs to 17 residues. CDR3 bases: TGTGCCAGCAGCCCTACCGGACTAGCGGGAAGCACAGATACGCAGTATTTT. Its protein product is CASSPTGLAGSTDTQYF.

J is TRBJ2-1 and V is TRBV19; TRBD2 matches at 9 bases. Germline loops: CDR1 LNHDA, CDR2 SQIVND (reference sequence). This CDR3 is 12 amino acids long. Trimming removed 7 bases from V and 15 bases from J; junction bases left unmatched: 10. The CDR3 DNA reads TGTGCCAGTATGGGGAGGAGCGGGAGGCTGTTCTTC. This encodes CASMGRSGRLFF.

The gene calls are TRBV15 and TRBJ2-7; 10 bases are a match to TRBD1. The CDR3 contains 15 residues. CDR1 is LNHNV and CDR2 is YYDKDF in the germline V gene (reference sequence). V was clipped by 1 base and J by 8 bases; unmatched bases: 8. The CDR3 loop reads CATSRGGTGDVQQYF. The CDR3 coding sequence is TGTGCCACCAGCAGAGGTGGGACAGGGGACGTACAGCAGTACTTC.

V usage is TRBV2 and J usage is TRBJ1-1; no clear D. The V gene lost 6 bases and the J gene lost 7 bases, with 9 bases spanning the gap. Germline V gives CDR1 SNHLY, CDR2 FYNNEI. CDR3 length: 11 amino acids. The CDR3 reads CASRSAGEAFF. DNA for the CDR3: TGTGCCAGCAGATCGGCGGGTGAAGCTTTCTTT.

The J gene is TRBJ2-7, the V gene TRBV7-2; D gene unclear. Germline V gene data show CDR1 as SGHTA and CDR2 as FQGNSA. The CDR3 contains 12 residues. Trimming removed 4 bases at V and 2 bases at J, with 6 bases between. The CDR3 is CASSSTTYEQYF. The CDR3 DNA reads as TGTGCCAGCAGCTCTACCACCTACGAGCAGTACTTC.

V gene TRBV25-1 combines with J gene TRBJ1-1; D not certain. The ends were cut back, 8 bases at V and 4 bases at J, with 14 bases in the middle. Germline V gene data show CDR1 as MGHDK and CDR2 as SYGVNS. The CDR3 sequence is 13 residues long. The CDR3 DNA sequence: TGTGCCAGCTCCCGAGGTCTGGGCACTGAAGCTTTCTTT. Its translation: CASSRGLGTEAFF. Filled out from reference TRBV25-1 and TRBJ1-1, the complete variable domain reads EADIYQTPRYLVIGTGKKITLECSQTMGHDKMYWYQQDPGMELHLIHYSYGVNSTEKGDLSSESTVSRIRTEHFPLTLESARPSHTSQYLCASSRGLGTEAFFGQGTRLTVV.

The rearrangement uses TRBV7-2 and TRBJ1-1; 8 bases are shared with TRBD1. CDR3 size: 15 residues. Per germline, CDR1 SGHTA and CDR2 FQGNSA. V dropped 2 bases and J dropped 4; count of bases not matched to a gene: 6. The CDR3 loop reads CASSLRRTGITEAFF. CDR3 nucleotides: TGTGCCAGCAGCTTACGGAGGACAGGGATCACTGAAGCTTTCTTT.

This chain uses TRBV7-6 with TRBJ2-3; 9 nucleotides match TRBD1. Germline V gives CDR1 SGHVS, CDR2 FNYEAQ. With 5 bases clipped from V and 1 base from J, the junction kept 7 bases outside the gene matches. This CDR3 region has 16 residues. As DNA, the CDR3 is TGTGCCAGCAGCACCGGACAGGGGATTGGCACAGATACGCAGTATTTT. It is translated as CASSTGQGIGTDTQYF.

The table lists this clone with a few counts. CDR3 in DNA: TGTGCCTGGAGATGGGTGACAGGGGATGGCTACACCTTC. Protein: CAWRWVTGDGYTF. The rearrangement joins TRBV30 to TRBJ1-2, with 8 bases aligning to TRBD1. Trimming at V came to 3 bases and at J to 6 bases, leaving 6 bases not matched to a gene. CDR1 is GTSNPN, CDR2 SVGIG, per germline (reference sequence). There are 13 residues in the CDR3. Full variable domain (remainder filled in from reference TRBV30 and TRBJ1-2): SQTIHQWPATLVQPVGSPLSLECTVEGTSNPNLYWYRQAAGRGLQLLFYSVGIGQISSEVPQNLSASRPQDRQFILSSKKLLLSDSGFYLCAWRWVTGDGYTFGSGTRLTVV.

This clone was seen only a few times. The chain uses TRBV7-2 and TRBJ1-1, with D perhaps matching TRBD1 (5 bases). V gave up 0 bases and J gave up 0 bases, with 8 bases separating them. The germline gives CDR1 SGHTA, CDR2 FQGNSA. This CDR3 spans 15 amino acids. CDR3 in amino acids: CASSLAGGLNTEAFF. DNA for the CDR3: TGTGCCAGCAGCTTAGCGGGGGGATTGAACACTGAAGCTTTCTTT.

V and J are TRBV25-1 and TRBJ2-7, with a possible D match to TRBD1 (6 bases). The CDR3 runs 13 residues. Germline V gene data show CDR1 as MGHDK and CDR2 as SYGVNS. Trimming removed 4 bases from V and 4 bases from J, with 11 bases in between. CDR3 residues: CASSATDRYEQYF. Written as DNA, the CDR3 is TGTGCCAGCAGTGCGACCGACAGGTACGAGCAGTACTTC.

This clone was recorded once. The CDR3 DNA reads as TGTGCCACCAGTGACAATGGTCCTCGTAGAGGACAGCCCCAGCATTTT. Translation gives CATSDNGPRRGQPQHF. The genes are TRBV24-1 and TRBJ1-5; D gene unclear. V gave up 4 bases and J gave up 7 bases, with 19 bases separating them. Germline lookup yields CDR1 KGHDR and CDR2 SFDVKD. The CDR3 sequence is 16 residues long.

The rearrangement uses TRBV7-9 and TRBJ2-5; 11 nucleotides match TRBD2. Looked up from germline, CDR1 is SEHNR and CDR2 is FQNEAQ (reference sequence). Losses at the gene ends were 5 bases for V and 0 bases for J; bases not matched to a gene: 8. This CDR3 is built from 17 residues. DNA for the CDR3: TGTGCCAGCAGCACGGGACTAGCGGACCTGTACCAAGAGACCCAGTACTTC. Its translation: CASSTGLADLYQETQYF.

In this sample, this clone turned up a few times. V is TRBV3-1 (or the pseudogene TRBV3-2) and J is TRBJ2-1; 7 bases are shared with TRBD1. The CDR3 is 14 residues long. Germline assignment: CDR1 LGHDT and CDR2 YNNKEL (reference sequence). The ends lost 4 bases at V and 14 bases at J; junction bases unmatched: 14. DNA for the CDR3: TGTGCCAGCAGCCCTTTGGACAGGCCAAGGGGTAAGTTCTTC. Translation gives CASSPLDRPRGKFF.